One sample yielded the 12 T cell receptor beta chains listed below, sequenced in a study of T cells after yellow fever vaccination. TCRdb re-analysed the 5' RACE reads in MiXCR, keeping a single row per CDR3 protein. The data contain about 300,000 distinct CDR3 sequences, approximately 10% of them singletons. The starting material was CD4+ T cells sorted from PBMCs, obtained 5 days after the yellow fever booster vaccination. Receptors originate from a man aged 18 to 29 who received the YFV17D yellow fever vaccine.

This clonotype was seen more than once but under ten times. The CDR3 nucleotides are TGCGCCAGCAGCTTGGAGGACGCGGGCACTGAAGCTTTCTTT. Amino acids: CASSLEDAGTEAFF. The chain has TRBV5-1 and TRBJ1-1, with D uncertain. CDR1 SGHRS and CDR2 YFSETQ come from the germline V gene. There are 14 residues in the CDR3. The V and J ends lost 0 bases and 4 bases respectively, with 10 bases between them.

In regard to this clonotype: Sequence at one end of the junction differs from germline and may be a read error. The rearrangement uses TRBV2 and TRBJ2-2, with TRBD1 matching 7 bases. This CDR3 region has 15 residues. CDR1 is SNHLY and CDR2 is FYNNEI in the germline V gene. CDR3 sequence reads: CAITGTEANTGELFF. The CDR3 DNA is TGTGCCATCACTGGGACAGAAGCGAACACCGGGGAGCTGTTCTTT.

This clonotype was observed a few times. J is TRBJ2-2 and V is TRBV7-3, with 8 bases aligning to TRBD1. V trimming: 6 bases; J trimming: 3 bases; junction bases outside the gene matches: 3. Per the germline V gene, CDR1 is SGHTA and CDR2 is FQGTGA. The CDR3 extends over 14 amino acids. The CDR3 DNA reads TGTGCCAGCAGAGGACAGGGTGACACCGGGGAGCTGTTTTTT. It yields the protein CASRGQGDTGELFF.

This clonotype has a handful of counts. The V and J genes are TRBV10-1 and TRBJ2-1, with a possible D match to TRBD2 (6 bases). Germline CDR1 WNHNN, CDR2 SYGVQD (reference sequence). The CDR3 totals 15 residues. V was pared by 10 bases and J by 8 bases, with 24 bases between. The CDR3 DNA reads TGCGCCACCTGCGGGGTCGGGGAGCGTTACGATGAGCAGTTCTTC. Its translation is CATCGVGERYDEQFF.

The chain uses TRBV4-2 and TRBJ2-3; tentative D call: TRBD2 (6 bases). Germline-derived CDR1 and CDR2 are LGHNA and YNFKEQ. V was trimmed by 0 bases and J by 5 bases, leaving 6 bases between them. The CDR3 loop spans 13 amino acids. This CDR3 is CASSQETRDTQYF. The CDR3 nucleotides are TGTGCCAGCAGCCAAGAGACTAGAGATACGCAGTATTTT.

The rearrangement uses TRBV19 and TRBJ1-6; D may be TRBD1 (6 bases). The length of the CDR3 is 17 residues. The V gene lost 7 bases and the J gene lost 7 bases, with 23 bases spanning the gap. Germline assignment: CDR1 LNHDA and CDR2 SQIVND (reference sequence). The CDR3 here is CASTKGEGSLNNSPLHF. The CDR3 DNA reads as TGTGCCAGTACCAAGGGGGAGGGGTCCCTTAACAATTCACCCCTCCACTTT.

This clonotype was counted ten times or more. The genes are TRBV12-3 or TRBV12-4 and TRBJ1-1; 10 bases fit TRBD1. The trim removed 4 bases at V and 4 bases at J, leaving 3 bases unmatched. This CDR3 is built from 14 residues. CDR3 nucleotide sequence: TGTGCCAGCAGTTCGCGGGACAGGGGCACTGAAGCTTTCTTT. This encodes CASSSRDRGTEAFF.

This clonotype was observed a few times. The chain carries TRBV25-1 and TRBJ1-2; no clear D gene. V was trimmed by 4 bases and J by 7 bases, leaving 7 bases between them. This CDR3 contains 11 residues. The germline CDR1 and CDR2 sequences are MGHDK and SYGVNS. Here the CDR3 DNA reads TGTGCCAGCAGTGGAGGATCTGGCTACACCTTC. It codes for CASSGGSGYTF.

This clonotype was seen repeatedly, ten times or more. The chain recombines TRBV4-3 with TRBJ2-7; weak D call: TRBD2 (5 bases). The CDR3 covers 15 residues. From germline, CDR1 is LGHNA and CDR2 YSLEER. Trimming shortened V by 4 bases and J by 7 bases, and 20 bases separated the two germline ends. As DNA, the CDR3 is TGCGCCAGCAGCCGAACCGTCCGGGAAAATAGGGAGCAGTACTTC. It specifies CASSRTVRENREQYF.

The chain uses TRBV5-1 and TRBJ1-1; D gene uncertain. The length of the CDR3 is 14 residues. The V end lost 1 base, the J end lost 5 bases, and 12 bases lay between the germline ends. Germline values: CDR1 SGHRS, CDR2 YFSETQ. The CDR3 loop is CASSLLGDGTEAFF. The DNA of the CDR3 is TGCGCCAGCAGCTTGCTAGGAGACGGGACTGAAGCTTTCTTT. Using reference TRBV5-1 and TRBJ1-1 for the parts outside the CDR3, the full variable domain is KAGVTQTPRYLIKTRGQQVTLSCSPISGHRSVSWYQQTPGQGLQFLFEYFSETQRNKGNFPGRFSGRQFSNSRSEMNVSTLELGDSALYLCASSLLGDGTEAFFGQGTRLTVV.

This sequence joins TRBV14 and TRBJ2-2, with a tentative D call TRBD1 (6 bases). The V end lost 4 bases, the J end lost 7 bases, and 13 bases lay between the germline ends. The CDR3 has 14 amino acids. Germline lookup yields CDR1 SGHDN and CDR2 FVKESK. The CDR3 nucleotides are TGTGCCAGCAGCCCCCAGACAGGCCTCGGGGAGCTGTTTTTT. Translation gives CASSPQTGLGELFF. Together with reference TRBV14 and TRBJ2-2, the CDR3 gives the full variable domain: EAGVTQFPSHSVIEKGQTVTLRCDPISGHDNLYWYRRVMGKEIKFLLHFVKESKQDESGMPNNRFLAERTGGTYSTLKVQPAELEDSGVYFCASSPQTGLGELFFGEGSRLTVL.

This chain joins TRBV20-1 and TRBJ1-4; D is undetermined. V lost 0 bases to trimming and J lost 9 bases, with 11 bases between them. Germline CDR1 DFQATT, CDR2 SNEGSKA (reference sequence). This CDR3 spans 13 amino acids. CDR3 nucleotides: TGCAGTGCTAGAGACGGGGTGGAGAAAAAACTGTTTTTT. This gives the protein CSARDGVEKKLFF.